This T cell receptor beta chain was recorded in a study of blood T cell repertoires in COVID-19 (dated by TCRdb to about 2020). With regard to the full study: The collaborator samples originated in the United States, Italy and Spain and spanned the acute and convalescent phases of COVID-19. The material from the prospective study consisted of cDNA or gDNA derived from T cells, B-cell-depleted T cells, or PBMCs. Deeply sampled blood TCRbeta repertoires from subjects exposed to, actively infected with, or recovered from COVID-19 were included in the dataset. The repertoires were made available in a free public database intended to serve as a resource for research on the immune response to SARS-CoV-2. Samples were obtained from the ongoing ImmuneRACE study (first 160 participants) and from some 1,200 subjects provided by 6 global collaborators. Nearly every sample came with metadata listing a de-identified subject ID, COVID-19 status, age in years and sex. HLA class I and class II types, where available, came from metadata supplied by the sample provider rather than from assay-based typing. The paper as a whole reports these results and caveats: How much clinical and demographic metadata was included differed by source and by participant, and the metadata was provided uncurated.

Counted from cysteine to phenylalanine, this CDR3 has 17 amino acids. Of all the DNA, just the CDR3 is kept, 51 bases in frame from base 1. Trimming takes 4 bases off V and 3 bases off J; junction bases not matched to a gene: 12. CDR1 and CDR2 are drawn from the germline V gene: SGDLS, YYNGEE. TCRbeta CDR3 regions were amplified from genomic DNA by means of the immunoSEQ Assay, a bias-controlled multiplex PCR. Concerning the study's data processing: The number of nucleated cells in each sample was estimated from the amplification of reference gene primers within the assay. To quantify the absolute abundance of each unique TCRbeta CDR3 rearrangement, sequence reads were collapsed and filtered. For each sample, productive Simpson clonality was calculated by taking the square root of Simpson's diversity index across productive rearrangements. TCRdb holds this immuneACCESS table with in-frame rearrangements only. Some clones are missing; in checked studies, unresolved V genes explain under half, and the rest has no known cause. V and J calls and clone size are copied from that table; D and trimming were computed from the DNA. The sample table shows approximately 210,000 clones, and approximately 85% are seen once. The ten largest clones add up to around 5.5% of the sample.

Each collaborating institution followed its own protocols to collect whole blood in K2EDTA tubes. Collaborator samples were shipped for TCRbeta analysis as frozen whole blood, isolated PBMCs, or DNA extracted from either sample type. As for this clone: This receptor's antigen is unknown. No clone much larger than this one lies a single base away; base qualities are absent.

Sequencing used peripheral blood. The TCR originated in a woman aged 70-85 years with active or convalescent COVID-19. The chain was built from TRBV9 and TRBJ2-3; TRBD2 lines up with 9 middle nucleotides. The nucleotide sequence reads as follows: TGTGCCAGCAGCTTCACACCTCACGGACTAGCGACAGATACGCAGTATTTT. Translated, this gives CASSFTPHGLATDTQYF.